A single sample is the source of the 20 T cell receptor beta chains below, sequenced in a study of cytomegalovirus exposure and HLA in healthy donors. With 60 Vbeta and 13 Jbeta primers, the PCR was carried out. TCRdb's copy holds only in-frame clones and misses some; the assay was immunoSEQ multiplex PCR. The sample holds about 74,000 clones; over 60% are singletons and the top ten take roughly 10%. The sample taken for sequencing was PBMCs. Receptor source: a woman in her 40s in good health and CMV-seropositive.

The CDR3 bases are TGTGCTAGTGGTTATGAAGGCAGGGTTAACTATGGCTACACCTTC. The encoded protein is CASGYEGRVNYGYTF. This rearrangement joins TRBV12-5 to TRBJ1-2, with D tentatively TRBD1 (5 bases). The germline V gene has CDR1 LGHNT and CDR2 FRNRAP. V was cut by 4 bases and J by 1 base, with 13 bases left in between. The CDR3 spans 15 residues.

The chain carries TRBV7-9 and TRBJ2-3; 11 bases map to TRBD2. There are 17 residues in the CDR3. V lost 6 bases to trimming and J lost 3 bases; unmatched junction nucleotides: 11. Germline CDR1 is SEHNR and CDR2 is FQNEAQ (reference sequence). This CDR3 is CASSDGTSGGTTDTQYF. CDR3 DNA sequence: TGTGCCAGCAGTGACGGGACTAGCGGAGGCACGACAGATACGCAGTATTTT.

This clone appeared once. V and J are TRBV18 and TRBJ1-1, with 11 bases matching TRBD1. Germline assignment: CDR1 KGHSH and CDR2 LQKENI. Trimming removed 4 bases from V and 7 bases from J; junction bases left unmatched: 8. The CDR3 is 15 amino acids. CDR3 nucleotide sequence: TGTGCCAGCTCACTTGGACAGGGGGCGAGCAATGAAGCTTTCTTT. Its translation is CASSLGQGASNEAFF.

This clone was observed once. The rearrangement joins TRBV5-1 to TRBJ2-5, with 7 positions matching TRBD1. The CDR3 runs to 16 residues. Losses at the gene ends were 7 bases for V and 0 bases for J; bases not matched to a gene: 12. Per germline, CDR1 SGHRS and CDR2 YFSETQ. CDR3 region: CASSRAGGHYQETQYF. In nucleotides, the CDR3 is TGCGCCAGCTCACGGGCAGGGGGTCACTACCAAGAGACCCAGTACTTC.

The genes are TRBV18 and TRBJ2-3, with 8 bases matching TRBD2. The germline V gene encodes CDR1 KGHSH and CDR2 LQKENI. J lost 6 bases, V lost 2 bases, and 10 bases had no gene match. CDR3 length equals 16 residues. CDR3 loop: CASSPFGAGVQDTQYF. The CDR3 DNA sequence: TGTGCCAGCTCACCATTTGGAGCGGGGGTACAGGATACGCAGTATTTT.

The genes are TRBV5-4 and TRBJ2-2; maybe TRBD1 (5 bases). The CDR3 consists of 15 residues. The V gene's germline CDR1 is SGHNT and CDR2 YYREEE (reference sequence). The V end was cut by 0 bases, the J end by 8 bases, with 14 bases between. CDR3 nucleotide sequence: TGTGCCAGCAGCTTGGGGCAGGGTATCTCTGGGGAGCTGTTTTTT. Its protein product is CASSLGQGISGELFF.

In its sample, this clone was seen a few times. The chain uses TRBV6-5 and TRBJ1-2, with TRBD1 identical over 7 bases. Trimming removed 7 bases from V and 1 base from J; junction bases left unmatched: 6. Germline V gene data show CDR1 as MNHEY and CDR2 as SVGAGI. This CDR3 region has 14 residues. CDR3 DNA sequence: TGTGCCAGCACCAGGGGACAGCTTAACTATGGCTACACCTTC. Encoded protein: CASTRGQLNYGYTF.

The chain uses TRBV6-5 and TRBJ1-2; the D gene is possibly TRBD1 (6 bases). The CDR3 is 13 residues long. The V gene lost 8 bases and the J gene lost 4 bases, with 14 bases spanning the gap. Germline values: CDR1 MNHEY, CDR2 SVGAGI. CDR3 sequence reads: CASRRGGAYGYTF. CDR3 nucleotides: TGTGCCAGCCGCCGGGGGGGCGCCTATGGCTACACCTTC.

The chain uses TRBV5-6 and TRBJ2-3, with a weak D call TRBD1 (6 bases). Trimming cost V 4 bases and J 6 bases, with 12 bases left between them. Germline V gene sequence: CDR1 SGHDT, CDR2 YYEEEE. The CDR3 loop spans 13 amino acids. Written as DNA, the CDR3 is TGTGCCAGCAGCCTGACAGGTCCCGATACGCAGTATTTT. It specifies CASSLTGPDTQYF.

The chain joins TRBV5-1 to TRBJ2-5, with TRBD1 matching 11 bases. The CDR3 consists of 15 residues. CDR1 is SGHRS, CDR2 YFSETQ, per germline. V lost 2 bases, J lost 4 bases, and 4 bases stayed unmatched. The CDR3 region has the DNA TGCGCCAGCAGCTTAACCGGGACAGGGGGAGAGACCCAGTACTTC. This encodes CASSLTGTGGETQYF.

The genes are TRBV30 and TRBJ2-5; D perhaps matches TRBD2 (5 bases). The CDR3 totals 12 residues. V was clipped by 2 bases and J by 5 bases, with 9 bases between them. The germline V gene encodes CDR1 GTSNPN and CDR2 SVGIG (reference sequence). The CDR3 loop is CAWSRAGETQYF. The DNA of the CDR3 is TGTGCCTGGAGTAGGGCGGGCGAGACCCAGTACTTC.

The V gene is TRBV7-9, the J gene TRBJ1-5; 8 bases are a match to TRBD1. With 5 bases clipped from V and 4 bases from J, the junction kept 10 bases outside the gene matches. This CDR3 comprises 16 residues. In germline, CDR1 is SEHNR, CDR2 FQNEAQ (reference sequence). Written as DNA, the CDR3 is TGTGCCAGCAGCCCTGAGACAGGGGTTATAAATCAGCCCCAGCATTTT. Translating gives CASSPETGVINQPQHF. The full variable domain, its missing parts supplied by reference TRBV7-9 and TRBJ1-5, is DTGVSQNPRHKITKRGQNVTFRCDPISEHNRLYWYRQTLGQGPEFLTYFQNEAQLEKSRLLSDRFSAERPKGSFSTLEIQRTEQGDSAMYLCASSPETGVINQPQHFGDGTRLSIL.

The sample holds a few counts of this clone. This chain joins TRBV6-6 and TRBJ1-1; D gene ambiguous. Germline assignment: CDR1 MNHNY and CDR2 SVGAGI (reference sequence). This CDR3 has 12 residues. Trimming took off 7 bases at V and 7 bases at J, with 13 bases between the two ends. Written as DNA, the CDR3 is TGTGCCAGCACCTCAACGGGGATTGAAGCTTTCTTT. Translated: CASTSTGIEAFF.

This sequence joins TRBV7-9 and TRBJ2-3; a weak D match, TRBD2 (5 bases). The V end lost 3 bases, the J end lost 1 base, and 8 bases lay between the germline ends. From germline, CDR1 is SEHNR and CDR2 FQNEAQ (reference sequence). This CDR3 is 14 amino acids long. The DNA of the CDR3 is TGTGCCAGCAGCTTGTCCGGGGGCACAGATACGCAGTATTTT. Translated, it gives CASSLSGGTDTQYF. Using reference TRBV7-9 and TRBJ2-3 for the parts outside the CDR3, the full variable domain is DTGVSQNPRHKITKRGQNVTFRCDPISEHNRLYWYRQTLGQGPEFLTYFQNEAQLEKSRLLSDRFSAERPKGSFSTLEIQRTEQGDSAMYLCASSLSGGTDTQYFGPGTRLTVL.

The rearrangement uses TRBV7-3 and TRBJ2-1; the D gene is possibly TRBD1 (6 bases). The germline V gene encodes CDR1 SGHTA and CDR2 FQGTGA. V lost 6 bases to trimming and J lost 10 bases, with 16 bases between them. This CDR3 contains 13 residues. This CDR3 is CASSPDRSREQFF. The CDR3 DNA is TGTGCCAGCAGTCCTGACAGGTCGAGGGAGCAGTTCTTC.

The chain couples TRBV13 to TRBJ2-7; maybe TRBD2 (5 bases). The V gene lost 1 base and the J gene lost 12 bases, with 13 bases spanning the gap. The CDR3 consists of 12 residues. The germline V gene encodes CDR1 PRHDT and CDR2 FYEKMQ (reference sequence). Here the CDR3 DNA reads TGTGCCAGCAGCTTAGAGCGGCGGTTGATGTACTTC. Its protein is CASSLERRLMYF.

This chain connects TRBV28 to TRBJ2-2; the match to TRBD1 covers 7 bases. The CDR3 is 14 residues long. Trimming took 8 bases from V and 4 from J; bases not matched to a gene: 7. Looked up from germline, CDR1 is MDHEN and CDR2 is SYDVKM. The CDR3: CASLPGQRTGELFF. The CDR3 DNA sequence: TGTGCCAGCCTCCCGGGACAGCGCACCGGGGAGCTGTTTTTT. The full variable domain, in which reference TRBV28 and TRBJ2-2 provide the parts outside the CDR3, is DVKVTQSSRYLVKRTGEKVFLECVQDMDHENMFWYRQDPGLGLRLIYFSYDVKMKEKGDIPEGYSVSREKKERFSLILESASTNQTSMYLCASLPGQRTGELFFGEGSRLTVL.

This sequence joins TRBV4-2 and TRBJ1-1; D not resolved. Germline lookup yields CDR1 LGHNA and CDR2 YNFKEQ. The CDR3 loop spans 13 amino acids. V was cut by 0 bases and J by 6 bases, with 8 bases left in between. In nucleotides, the CDR3 is TGTGCCAGCAGCCAAGAAGCCACGTCTGAAGCTTTCTTT. It translates to CASSQEATSEAFF.

The sample holds one count of this clone. The rearrangement links TRBV9 to TRBJ2-5; 8 bases match TRBD2. This CDR3 has 14 residues. The trim removed 4 bases at V and 4 bases at J, leaving 6 bases unmatched. Germline assignment: CDR1 SGDLS and CDR2 YYNGEE. CDR3 protein: CASSPAGGSETQYF. CDR3 coding DNA: TGTGCCAGCAGCCCCGCGGGGGGTTCAGAGACCCAGTACTTC. Variable domain in full (rest from reference TRBV9 and TRBJ2-5): DSGVTQTPKHLITATGQRVTLRCSPRSGDLSVYWYQQSLDQGLQFLIQYYNGEERAKGNILERFSAQQFPDLHSELNLSSLELGDSALYFCASSPAGGSETQYFGPGTRLLVL.

The gene calls are TRBV30 and TRBJ2-7; D not resolved. This CDR3 region has 13 residues. Per germline, CDR1 GTSNPN and CDR2 SVGIG (reference sequence). Between the trimmed V and J ends, which lost 0 bases and 6 bases, there was a span of 12 bases. This CDR3 reads CAWSVLTAGEQYF. The CDR3 DNA sequence: TGTGCCTGGAGTGTACTGACTGCCGGCGAGCAGTACTTC.